This T cell receptor (beta chain) emerged from a study of early T cells in non-severe SARS-CoV-2 infection. The sample holds many counts of this clonotype. Its antigen is unidentified. Study conclusions and caveats: VDJdb-based annotation leaned toward anti-spike CD8 responses and missed private and CD4 specificities.

The germline CDR1 and CDR2 sequences are SGHDT and YYEEEE. This CDR3 contains 16 residues. With 3 bases removed from V and 0 bases from J, the gap between germline ends came to 10 bases. Unique molecular identifiers tagged individual cDNA molecules. From the 5' RACE reads, TCRdb called clonotypes with MiXCR, one entry per CDR3 protein. The table has over 45,000 distinct CDR3 sequences, under 8.5% seen once. The sample here was whole blood, taken at baseline. The TCR was taken from an adult who was a healthcare worker with PCR-confirmed SARS-CoV-2 infection or an uninfected control (not recorded which). The chain carries TRBV5-6 and TRBJ1-6; D may be TRBD1 (5 bases). The CDR3 DNA is TGTGCCAGCAGCTCCGAGGGGAGCTCCTATAATTCACCCCTCCACTTT. This gives the protein CASSSEGSSYNSPLHF.